This TCR beta chain appears in the sequencing data of a study of tissue T cells after allogeneic stem cell transplantation (dated by TCRdb to 2021 to 2024). At the level of the whole study: TCR beta repertoires were profiled across many tissues obtained from research autopsies of patients with and without GVHD, as well as in mouse models of GVHD. The human arm was conducted as a prospective observational study, and neither blinding nor randomization was performed. Study-level results and caveats: Only a few T cell clones appeared in more than one patient, yet motif-based clustering showed tissue-specific repertoire signatures that were shared between patients. Sampling depth was acknowledged as a limitation, and the patient cohort was both small and clinically heterogeneous. Which tissue TCRs were alloreactive or antigen-specific was not determined in the study, and some of the clones might have been host cells that persisted. Within patients, how anatomically similar the tissues were was a key factor in shaping TCR repertoire composition, regardless of disease or transplant status. In both patients and mice, only a limited portion of the TCR repertoire detected in tissues was captured by blood and spleen T cells.

From the germline V gene (reference sequence), CDR1 is NNHNN and CDR2 is SYGAGS. The CDR3 numbers 13 residues from cysteine through phenylalanine. Shown are 36 bases from within the CDR3, in frame from base 1. The junction carries 3 bases between V and J, which are trimmed by 0 bases and 0 bases respectively. On this clone itself: Its antigen is currently not known. The gene names and germline sequences given are murine. The DNA ends 1 residue before the CDR3 does, and the rest of the CDR3 is filled in from the germline J gene.

The time point label here, explained by the study, means: mouse harvest day 7 after allogeneic transplant. Each mouse graft consisted of 10^7 T-cell-depleted bone marrow cells plus 10^6 splenic CD5+ T cells and was given by tail vein injection. Mouse GVHD was modeled in a major MHC-mismatch B6 (H2b) into BALB/c (H2d) model, with tissues profiled at day 7 or 14. Mouse tissues and retro-orbital blood were harvested on day 7 or 14 post-transplant using separate sterile tools per animal; livers were flushed beforehand. Before genomic DNA isolation with the DNeasy Blood & Tissue Kit, mouse tissues were minced with razor blades in buffered saline. Libraries were constructed by the immunoSEQ multiplex PCR assay. Adaptive Biotechnologies performed the TCRbeta CDR3 sequencing at survey depth and reported CDR3 sequences, V/J genes, productive frequency and template counts. Amplification of TCR beta CDR3 regions started from genomic DNA instead of RNA. On the authors' methods: Jensen-Shannon divergence was used to quantify pairwise repertoire overlap between tissues, with a value of 1 indicating complete divergence and a value of 0 indicating identical repertoires. Tissues were grouped by single-linkage agglomerative hierarchical clustering of pairwise JSD values, and the clustering results were shown as dendrograms. All patient samples were analyzed with GLIPH2 using simulation_depth 1000, kmer_min_depth 3 and cdr3_length_cutoff 8, and only groups containing more than two unique CDR3s were kept. A standardized tissue-overlap score extrapolated Jaccard GLIPH-group overlap across patients to a standard repertoire size of 1000 clones. To look at how diversity was associated with clinical or experimental variables, linear mixed-effect models were used, with tissue treated as a fixed effect and individual treated as a random effect. The table was pulled from immuneACCESS by TCRdb, which kept in-frame rearrangements only. Such tables lose some clones; where checked, under half of the loss comes from unresolved V genes, and the rest has no known cause. V and J calls and clone size follow that table, whereas D and trimming were derived from the DNA. Here the sample has about 7,900 clones; 35% to 55% occur a single time. The ten largest make up 8.4% of the sample.

This clonotype was obtained from a female BALB/c mouse given C57BL/6 T cells with graft-versus-host disease after an allogeneic hematopoietic cell transplant. The sequenced sample was gut tissue. The V gene is TRBV13-2 and the J gene is TRBJ1-1; the D gene cannot be named for sure. The CDR3 DNA, read in part, is TGTGCCAGCGGTGATGATGCAAACACAGAAGTCTTC. Translated, this gives CASGDDANTEVF. The whole CDR3 reads CASGDDANTEVFF.